These 13 T cell receptor beta chains share one sample of origin, sequenced in a study of shared clonotypes between healthy human individuals. Assay: immunoSEQ multiplex PCR; the TCRdb copy retains only in-frame clones and omits some. The table lists about 480,000 clones, roughly 78% of them singletons. Sequenced input: PBMCs. The source is a woman aged 35 to 49 in good health. Some clones in this sample may be carry-over from other donors' samples.

DNA for the CDR3: TGTGCCAGCAGTCGACCGTCCTGGGCAGATACGCAGTATTTT. It codes for CASSRPSWADTQYF. J is TRBJ2-3 and V is TRBV28; no clear D gene. The CDR3 consists of 14 residues. Germline lookup yields CDR1 MDHEN and CDR2 SYDVKM. V lost 5 bases and J lost 4, with 13 bases in between. Variable domain in full (rest from reference TRBV28 and TRBJ2-3): DVKVTQSSRYLVKRTGEKVFLECVQDMDHENMFWYRQDPGLGLRLIYFSYDVKMKEKGDIPEGYSVSREKKERFSLILESASTNQTSMYLCASSRPSWADTQYFGPGTRLTVL.

The gene calls are TRBV4-1 and TRBJ2-7, with TRBD2 identical over 8 bases. V lost 4 bases to trimming and J lost 6 bases; unmatched junction nucleotides: 8. The CDR3 consists of 14 residues. In germline, CDR1 is MGHRA, CDR2 YSYEKL. The CDR3 spells CASSPPGLGGEQYF. The CDR3 DNA is TGCGCCAGCAGCCCTCCGGGACTAGGGGGCGAGCAGTACTTC.

The V call is TRBV6-4, the J call TRBJ2-1, with 11 bases fitting TRBD2. The CDR3 covers 15 residues. CDR1 and CDR2 (germline): MRHNA, SNTAGT. The trim removed 4 bases at V and 5 bases at J, leaving 4 bases unmatched. The CDR3: CASSVGTSGDNEQFF. DNA for the CDR3: TGTGCCAGCAGTGTTGGGACTAGCGGAGACAATGAGCAGTTCTTC.

The V call is TRBV27, the J call TRBJ2-1; 13 bases are shared with TRBD2. Germline CDR1 is MNHEY and CDR2 is SMNVEV (reference sequence). V dropped 6 bases and J dropped 6; count of bases not matched to a gene: 5. The length of the CDR3 is 15 residues. DNA for the CDR3: TGTGCCAGCAGCGCGGGGACTAGCGGGATCAATGAGCAGTTCTTC. It is translated as CASSAGTSGINEQFF.

There are many counts of this clone. Within the sample, other DNA sequences also encode this same CDR3. The rearrangement uses TRBV7-2 and TRBJ2-7; weak D call: TRBD2 (5 bases). Germline CDR1 and CDR2: SGHTA and FQGNSA. This CDR3 contains 12 residues. Between the trimmed V and J ends, which lost 4 bases and 4 bases, there was a span of 8 bases. The DNA for the CDR3 is TGTGCCAGCAGCTCGAGCGGTTACGAGCAGTACTTC. It translates to CASSSSGYEQYF.

This clone was counted once. The chain carries TRBV28 and TRBJ2-7; TRBD2 is a possible D gene (6 bases). Trimming cost V 5 bases and J 7 bases, with 12 bases left between them. The CDR3 is 12 residues long. From germline, CDR1 is MDHEN and CDR2 SYDVKM. CDR3 bases: TGTGCCAGCAGTGCGGGGTTTAGGGAGCAGTACTTC. Amino acids: CASSAGFREQYF.

V usage is TRBV4-1 and J usage is TRBJ2-1; 9 bases map to TRBD2. Per germline, CDR1 MGHRA and CDR2 YSYEKL. V dropped 9 bases and J dropped 5; count of bases not matched to a gene: 11. The length of the CDR3 is 15 residues. In DNA form, the CDR3 reads TGCGCCAGAGTGACTAGCGGCTCCAAAAACAATGAGCAGTTCTTC. Amino acid sequence: CARVTSGSKNNEQFF.

This clone came up once. The chain recombines TRBV6-1 with TRBJ2-2; 13 bases agree with TRBD2. This CDR3 region has 16 residues. With 1 base clipped from V and 8 bases from J, the junction kept 4 bases outside the gene matches. Germline CDR1 and CDR2: MNHNS and SASEGT. The CDR3 nucleotides read TGTGCCAGCAGTGAAGTCTTGACTAGCGGGAGGGGGGAGCTGTTTTTT. Amino acid sequence: CASSEVLTSGRGELFF.

The chain uses TRBV18 and TRBJ2-3; D is ambiguous. Trimming stripped 3 bases from V and 1 base from J, with 8 bases between. The CDR3 sequence is 14 residues long. Germline assignment: CDR1 KGHSH and CDR2 LQKENI. The CDR3 coding sequence is TGTGCCAGCTCACCTATGACTGGCACAGATACGCAGTATTTT. Translating it yields CASSPMTGTDTQYF.

The chain employs TRBV4-1 and TRBJ2-1; no firm D call. This CDR3 is built from 15 residues. From germline, CDR1 is MGHRA and CDR2 YSYEKL. The ends were cut back, 2 bases at V and 2 bases at J, with 10 bases in the middle. The CDR3 nucleotides read TGCGCCAGCAGCCAACGGGTTAGCACCTACAATGAGCAGTTCTTC. Translation gives CASSQRVSTYNEQFF.

At least ten counts were recorded for this clone. The chain is built from TRBV11-2 and TRBJ2-2; a weak D match, TRBD1 (6 bases). The V end was cut by 3 bases, the J end by 8 bases, with 13 bases between. Germline V CDR1 and CDR2: SGHAT, FQNNGV. The CDR3 is made up of 14 amino acids. The chain's CDR3 is CASSFRGLGGELFF. CDR3 nucleotide sequence: TGTGCCAGCAGCTTCAGGGGCCTCGGAGGGGAGCTGTTTTTT.

The chain couples TRBV7-8 to TRBJ2-7, with D perhaps TRBD1 or TRBD2 (5 bases each). Looked up from germline, CDR1 is SGHVS and CDR2 is FQNEAQ. V was shortened by 5 bases and J by 7 bases, with 12 bases between the two germline ends. The CDR3 is 12 residues long. This chain's CDR3 is CASSVTRGEQYF. The CDR3 bases are TGTGCCAGCAGCGTCACTAGGGGAGAGCAGTACTTC.

The CDR3 nucleotides read TGCGCCAGCAGCTTGGACCCGACAGGGGGCGGGGATGAAAAACTGTTTTTT. It is translated as CASSLDPTGGGDEKLFF. The chain combines TRBV5-1 with TRBJ1-4; 10 bases line up with TRBD1. V was pared by 0 bases and J by 6 bases, with 8 bases of the junction left unmatched. The CDR3 has 17 residues. The germline gives CDR1 SGHRS, CDR2 YFSETQ.